The rows below give T cell receptor beta chains drawn from one sample of a study of PD-L1 blockade in urothelial cancer. Assay: immunoSEQ multiplex PCR; the TCRdb copy retains only in-frame clones and omits some. The table includes approximately 40,000 clones, around 88% detected once. The input for sequencing was PBMCs, taken around atezolizumab (anti-PD-L1) treatment. These receptors all stem from a man between 60 and 70 years old with urothelial cancer. Each CDR3 is given with its conserved first and last residue. Fields, in order: clone size, D gene, V gene, J gene, CDR3 protein, CDR3 DNA. The D gene is left open where the match is weak. Clone size is stated in some rows and not others, as once, few, many or a class when expanded.

clone size: .; D gene: .; V gene: TRBV18; J gene: TRBJ1-2; CDR3 protein: CASSPDRNYGYTF; CDR3 DNA: TGTGCCAGCTCACCAGACAGGAACTATGGCTACACCTTC
clone size: .; D gene: TRBD2; V gene: TRBV5-1; J gene: TRBJ2-3; CDR3 protein: CASSPRTSGIGDTQYF; CDR3 DNA: TGCGCCAGCAGCCCTAGGACTAGCGGGATAGGAGATACGCAGTATTTT
clone size: .; D gene: TRBD2; V gene: TRBV7-3; J gene: TRBJ2-2; CDR3 protein: CASSPLPTSGRSTGELFF; CDR3 DNA: TGTGCCAGCAGCCCACTTCCTACTAGCGGGAGATCCACCGGGGAGCTGTTTTTT
clone size: .; D gene: .; V gene: TRBV29-1; J gene: TRBJ2-5; CDR3 protein: CSVSDKETQYF; CDR3 DNA: TGCAGCGTCTCGGACAAAGAGACCCAGTACTTC
clone size: .; D gene: TRBD1; V gene: TRBV4-2; J gene: TRBJ1-2; CDR3 protein: CASSQAETGIYGYTF; CDR3 DNA: TGTGCCAGCAGCCAAGCAGAGACAGGGATCTATGGCTACACCTTC
clone size: .; D gene: TRBD1; V gene: TRBV19; J gene: TRBJ1-5; CDR3 protein: CASSIPGQGARQPQHF; CDR3 DNA: TGTGCCAGTAGTATTCCGGGACAGGGGGCAAGGCAGCCCCAGCATTTT
clone size: once; D gene: .; V gene: TRBV27; J gene: TRBJ1-4; CDR3 protein: CASSFSQGGEKLFF; CDR3 DNA: TGTGCCAGCAGTTTTTCGCAGGGAGGTGAAAAACTGTTTTTT
clone size: once; D gene: .; V gene: TRBV18; J gene: TRBJ2-6; CDR3 protein: CASRTDWGKGSGANVLTF; CDR3 DNA: TGTGCCAGCCGCACCGATTGGGGCAAAGGATCTGGGGCCAACGTCCTGACTTTC
clone size: .; D gene: TRBD1; V gene: TRBV5-1; J gene: TRBJ2-7; CDR3 protein: CASSPGTGDRYEQYF; CDR3 DNA: TGCGCCAGCAGCCCCGGGACAGGGGATCGATACGAGCAGTACTTC
clone size: .; D gene: .; V gene: TRBV7-2; J gene: TRBJ1-6; CDR3 protein: CASSLNTFNSPLHF; CDR3 DNA: TGTGCCAGCAGCTTGAATACTTTTAATTCACCCCTCCACTTT
clone size: .; D gene: TRBD1; V gene: TRBV11-2; J gene: TRBJ1-4; CDR3 protein: CASSTSGGTNEKLFF; CDR3 DNA: TGTGCCAGCAGCACATCAGGGGGAACTAATGAAAAACTGTTTTTT
clone size: .; D gene: TRBD1; V gene: TRBV9; J gene: TRBJ2-7; CDR3 protein: CASSVAGTGGYEQYF; CDR3 DNA: TGTGCCAGCAGCGTAGCTGGGACAGGGGGTTACGAGCAGTACTTC
clone size: .; D gene: TRBD2; V gene: TRBV5-1; J gene: TRBJ2-2; CDR3 protein: CASSYSGGTTGELFF; CDR3 DNA: TGCGCCAGCAGCTATAGCGGGGGGACCACCGGGGAGCTGTTTTTT
clone size: .; D gene: .; V gene: TRBV5-1; J gene: TRBJ2-4; CDR3 protein: CASTSRTNIQYF; CDR3 DNA: TGCGCCAGTACATCCAGAACAAACATTCAGTACTTC
clone size: .; D gene: .; V gene: TRBV7-6; J gene: TRBJ1-1; CDR3 protein: CASSYTRNTEAFF; CDR3 DNA: TGTGCCAGCAGCTACACAAGGAACACTGAAGCTTTCTTT
clone size: .; D gene: .; V gene: TRBV29-1; J gene: TRBJ2-3; CDR3 protein: CSAIGRGAQYF; CDR3 DNA: TGCAGCGCCATAGGGCGGGGCGCGCAGTATTTT
clone size: .; D gene: .; V gene: TRBV5-1; J gene: TRBJ1-2; CDR3 protein: CASSLAVGRGYGYTF; CDR3 DNA: TGCGCCAGCAGCTTGGCCGTCGGCAGGGGCTATGGCTACACCTTC
clone size: .; D gene: .; V gene: TRBV6-6; J gene: TRBJ1-5; CDR3 protein: CASSYSIGAEQHF; CDR3 DNA: TGTGCCAGCAGTTACTCCATTGGGGCCGAACAGCATTTT
clone size: .; D gene: .; V gene: TRBV5-1; J gene: TRBJ2-5; CDR3 protein: CASSRRPSGEFRETQYF; CDR3 DNA: TGCGCCAGCAGCCGGCGCCCGTCGGGAGAGTTCAGGGAGACCCAGTACTTC
clone size: .; D gene: .; V gene: TRBV5-1; J gene: TRBJ2-1; CDR3 protein: CASSLGQSLYNEQFF; CDR3 DNA: TGCGCCAGCAGCTTGGGACAGAGCTTATACAATGAGCAGTTCTTC
clone size: .; D gene: .; V gene: TRBV5-1; J gene: TRBJ2-7; CDR3 protein: CASSLTTAQGEQYF; CDR3 DNA: TGCGCCAGCAGCTTGACTACGGCGCAGGGTGAGCAGTACTTC
clone size: .; D gene: .; V gene: TRBV4-2; J gene: TRBJ2-7; CDR3 protein: CATGPGGGSSYEQYF; CDR3 DNA: TGTGCCACCGGTCCCGGTGGGGGGAGCTCCTACGAGCAGTACTTC
clone size: .; D gene: TRBD1; V gene: TRBV2; J gene: TRBJ1-3; CDR3 protein: CASSESRTGIRTIYF; CDR3 DNA: TGTGCCAGCAGTGAAAGTAGGACAGGGATTCGGACCATATATTTT
clone size: once; D gene: TRBD1; V gene: TRBV14; J gene: TRBJ1-6; CDR3 protein: CASSPAGTANSPLHF; CDR3 DNA: TGTGCCAGCAGTCCCGCCGGGACAGCTAATTCACCCCTCCACTTT
clone size: few; D gene: TRBD2; V gene: TRBV10-2; J gene: TRBJ2-5; CDR3 protein: CASSWSGRETQYF; CDR3 DNA: TGCGCCAGCAGTTGGAGCGGGAGGGAGACCCAGTACTTC
clone size: .; D gene: .; V gene: TRBV30; J gene: TRBJ2-7; CDR3 protein: CAWRKQGTYEQYF; CDR3 DNA: TGTGCCTGGAGGAAACAGGGTACCTACGAGCAGTACTTC
clone size: .; D gene: TRBD2; V gene: TRBV30; J gene: TRBJ2-3; CDR3 protein: CAWSLLAGETDTQYF; CDR3 DNA: TGTGCCTGGAGTTTACTAGCGGGAGAGACAGATACGCAGTATTTT
clone size: .; D gene: .; V gene: TRBV5-1; J gene: TRBJ1-1; CDR3 protein: CASRDSQLANTEAFF; CDR3 DNA: TGCGCCAGCAGGGACAGCCAACTTGCGAACACTGAAGCTTTCTTT
clone size: .; D gene: TRBD1; V gene: TRBV7-6; J gene: TRBJ2-7; CDR3 protein: CASSLVSGQGFSEQYF; CDR3 DNA: TGTGCCAGCAGCTTAGTTTCAGGACAGGGGTTTTCCGAGCAGTACTTC
clone size: .; D gene: TRBD1; V gene: TRBV30; J gene: TRBJ2-2; CDR3 protein: CAWSFGQGGPGELFF; CDR3 DNA: TGTGCCTGGAGTTTCGGACAGGGGGGGCCCGGGGAGCTGTTTTTT
clone size: .; D gene: .; V gene: TRBV7-9; J gene: TRBJ1-4; CDR3 protein: CASSQEEGRNEKLFF; CDR3 DNA: TGTGCCAGCAGCCAGGAAGAAGGGAGGAATGAAAAACTGTTTTTT
clone size: .; D gene: TRBD1; V gene: TRBV7-8; J gene: TRBJ1-6; CDR3 protein: CASSLVTGSNSPLHF; CDR3 DNA: TGTGCCAGCAGCTTAGTGACAGGGTCGAATTCACCCCTCCACTTT
clone size: .; D gene: .; V gene: TRBV5-4; J gene: TRBJ2-5; CDR3 protein: CASSAVPSSGSQETQYF; CDR3 DNA: TGTGCCAGCAGCGCCGTTCCAAGTAGCGGATCCCAAGAGACCCAGTACTTC